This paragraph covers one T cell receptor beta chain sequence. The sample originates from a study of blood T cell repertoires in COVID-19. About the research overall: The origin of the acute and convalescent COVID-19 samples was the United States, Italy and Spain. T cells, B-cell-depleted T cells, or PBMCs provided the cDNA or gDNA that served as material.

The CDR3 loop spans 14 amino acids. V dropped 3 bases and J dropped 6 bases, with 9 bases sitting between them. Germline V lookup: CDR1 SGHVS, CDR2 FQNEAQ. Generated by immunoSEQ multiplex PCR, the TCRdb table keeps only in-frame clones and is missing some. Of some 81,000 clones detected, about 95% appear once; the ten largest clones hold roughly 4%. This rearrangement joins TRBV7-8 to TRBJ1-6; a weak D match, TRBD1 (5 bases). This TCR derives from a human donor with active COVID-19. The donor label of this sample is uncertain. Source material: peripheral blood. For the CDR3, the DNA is TGTGCCAGCAGCTTTCGCAGGGCTAATTCACCCCTCCACTTT. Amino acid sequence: CASSFRRANSPLHF.